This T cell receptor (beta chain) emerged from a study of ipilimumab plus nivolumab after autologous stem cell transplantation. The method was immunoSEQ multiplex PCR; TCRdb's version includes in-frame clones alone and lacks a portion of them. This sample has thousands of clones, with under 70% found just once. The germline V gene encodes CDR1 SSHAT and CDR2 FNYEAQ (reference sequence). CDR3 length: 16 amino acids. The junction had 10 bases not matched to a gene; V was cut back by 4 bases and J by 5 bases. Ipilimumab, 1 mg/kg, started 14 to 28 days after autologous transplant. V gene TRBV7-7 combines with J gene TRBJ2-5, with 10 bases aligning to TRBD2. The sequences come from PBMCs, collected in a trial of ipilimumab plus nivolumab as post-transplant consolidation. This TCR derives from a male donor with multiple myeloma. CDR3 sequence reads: CASSSVLAGGHETQYF. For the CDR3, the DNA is TGTGCCAGCAGCTCCGTTTTAGCGGGGGGACATGAGACCCAGTACTTC.